The source of this TCR beta chain is a study of shared clonotypes between healthy human individuals. Study at large: Per-donor plates numbered three CD4 naive, three CD4 memory, two CD8 naive and one CD8 memory.

Assay used: immunoSEQ multiplex PCR; TCRdb lists only in-frame clones, some missing. Among approximately 1.9 million clones listed, 93% were seen once. Terminally differentiated effector memory CD45RA+ cells were left out of the naive CD8 fraction, which was CD45RO-negative and positively selected for CCR7. As regards this clone: Its target is unknown.

Germline CDR1 reads SGHVS; CDR2 reads FQNEAQ. The CDR3 has 15 amino acids. V lost 1 base, J lost 5 bases, and 6 bases stayed unmatched. Whole-study results and caveats: Only a few donors were included, so the genetic and exposure-history diversity represented was limited. Around 4.7% of naive CD4 clonotypes were shared across four donors.

The chain has TRBV7-8 and TRBJ2-7, with 9 positions matching TRBD2. The sequenced sample consisted of naive CD8+ T cells from PBMCs. The TCR originated in a man aged 18 to 30 in good health. Some clones in this sample may be carry-over from other donors' samples. CDR3 in DNA: TGTGCCAGCAGCTTAGACTCTCGCGGGGGGGACGAGCAGTACTTC. It specifies CASSLDSRGGDEQYF.